The 20 T cell receptor beta chains given below trace back to one sample, sequenced in a study of quantifying T cell responses using KT2 cells. Overall study: TCR alpha and beta constant-region primers primed reverse transcription of RNA.

A single-stranded UMI oligo with SP2 sequence was ligated to cDNA 3' ends. The first PCR ran 4 to 5 cycles with an equimolar RC1.1 and RC1.2 beta primer mix. TCRdb ran MiXCR on the UMI-ligation and nested PCR reads and lists one entry per CDR3 protein. Among over 35,000 distinct CDR3 sequences listed, more than 15% were seen once. Sequencing was carried out using PBMCs spiked with cells of the T cell clone KT2. Receptor source: a human donor.

This clonotype was counted ten times or more. This rearrangement joins TRBV6-1 to TRBJ2-3; D might be TRBD2 (5 bases). CDR1 and CDR2 (germline): MNHNS, SASEGT. V lost 3 bases, J lost 1 base, and 11 bases lay in between. The CDR3 length is 15 residues. The CDR3 DNA reads TGTGCCAGCAGTGACGGGGAGAGGGGCACAGATACGCAGTATTTT. Amino acid sequence: CASSDGERGTDTQYF.

This clonotype was detected ten times or more. The J gene is TRBJ2-1, the V gene TRBV20-1, with a tentative D call TRBD2 (6 bases). This CDR3 comprises 15 residues. The V end lost 3 bases, the J end lost 0 bases, and 12 bases lay between the germline ends. Germline V CDR1 and CDR2: DFQATT, SNEGSKA (reference sequence). The CDR3 sequence is CSARGGISSYNEQFF. CDR3 DNA: TGCAGTGCTAGGGGGGGTATTAGCTCCTACAATGAGCAGTTCTTC.

The table lists this clonotype with a few counts. This rearrangement joins TRBV11-2 to TRBJ2-3, with TRBD1 matching 9 bases. After removal of 8 bases from V and 2 bases from J, the junction contained 11 bases not matched to a gene. CDR1 is SGHAT, CDR2 FQNNGV, per germline. The CDR3 totals 16 residues. In DNA, the CDR3 is TGTGCCAGCGGGCCCGGGACAGGGTTCCCCACAGATACGCAGTATTTT. Encoded protein: CASGPGTGFPTDTQYF.

This clonotype came up many times. V usage is TRBV9 and J usage is TRBJ2-7, with TRBD2 identical over 8 bases. CDR1 SGDLS and CDR2 YYNGEE come from the germline V gene. V shed 0 bases and J 3 bases; nucleotides not matched to a gene: 8. This CDR3 is 16 amino acids long. CDR3 sequence (DNA): TGTGCCAGCAGCGTAGGGGCCAGCGGGAGTTTCTACGAGCAGTACTTC. It codes for CASSVGASGSFYEQYF.

The rearrangement joins TRBV7-9 to TRBJ2-2; D might be TRBD2 (5 bases). This CDR3 comprises 14 residues. Germline V gene data show CDR1 as SEHNR and CDR2 as FQNEAQ (reference sequence). Trimming removed 6 bases from V and 1 base from J, with 9 bases in between. The CDR3, as DNA: TGTGCCAGCAGATTACTAGAGAACACCGGGGAGCTGTTTTTT. This sequence encodes CASRLLENTGELFF.

This clonotype was detected ten times or more. CDR3 sequence reads: CASSLRRSSYEQYF. The CDR3 DNA reads as TGTGCCAGCAGCTTACGCCGAAGCTCCTACGAGCAGTACTTC. The V gene is TRBV11-2, the J gene TRBJ2-7, with D unclear. Germline-derived CDR1 and CDR2 are SGHAT and FQNNGV. The V end was cut by 2 bases, the J end by 0 bases, with 8 bases between. The CDR3 is 14 residues long. The full variable domain, rest sourced from reference TRBV11-2 and TRBJ2-7, is EAGVAQSPRYKIIEKRQSVAFWCNPISGHATLYWYQQILGQGPKLLIQFQNNGVVDDSQLPKDRFSAERLKGVDSTLKIQPAKLEDSAVYLCASSLRRSSYEQYFGPGTRLTVT.

This chain connects TRBV6-5 to TRBJ1-4; D unclear. Per the germline V gene, CDR1 is MNHEY and CDR2 is SVGAGI. The CDR3 spans 14 residues. V was clipped by 5 bases and J by 5 bases, with 12 bases between them. The chain's CDR3 is CASSKFRENEKLFF. In nucleotides, the CDR3 is TGTGCCAGCAGTAAATTTCGGGAAAATGAAAAACTGTTTTTT.

Only a few counts were recorded for this clonotype. The rearrangement joins TRBV12-5 to TRBJ1-6, with 9 bases identical to TRBD1. The V gene end was trimmed by 0 bases and the J gene end by 6 bases; junction bases not matched to a gene: 6. The CDR3 runs 17 residues. Germline V CDR1 and CDR2: LGHNT, FRNRAP. This chain's CDR3 is CASGLVAVGQGNSPLHF. DNA for the CDR3: TGTGCTAGTGGTTTGGTCGCCGTGGGACAGGGTAATTCACCCCTCCACTTT. The full variable domain, with the rest looked up from reference TRBV12-5 and TRBJ1-6, is DARVTQTPRHKVTEMGQEVTMRCQPILGHNTVFWYRQTMMQGLELLAYFRNRAPLDDSGMPKDRFSAEMPDATLATLKIQPSEPRDSAVYFCASGLVAVGQGNSPLHFGNGTRLTVT.

The chain joins TRBV12-3 or TRBV12-4 to TRBJ1-5; 7 bases line up with TRBD1. Unmatched junction bases numbered 6, after V lost 7 bases and J lost 0 bases. This CDR3 has 15 residues. The CDR3 nucleotides read TGTGCCAGCACCCTGACAGGGAATAGCAATCAGCCCCAGCATTTT. As protein: CASTLTGNSNQPQHF.

The V call is TRBV5-5, the J call TRBJ2-3; 7 bases agree with TRBD1. Germline assignment: CDR1 SGHKS and CDR2 YYEKEE (reference sequence). V lost 5 bases and J lost 3; bases outside the gene matches: 9. The CDR3 extends over 15 amino acids. CDR3 sequence reads: CASRPEGARTDTQYF. The CDR3 DNA reads as TGTGCCAGCAGACCCGAGGGGGCGCGAACAGATACGCAGTATTTT.

This clonotype appeared a few times. The rearrangement joins TRBV5-1 to TRBJ2-5; 9 positions agree with TRBD2. CDR1 and CDR2 (germline): SGHRS, YFSETQ. This CDR3 spans 15 amino acids. Trimming removed 6 bases from V and 5 bases from J; junction bases left unmatched: 11. The CDR3 spells CASMVGSLAGETQYF. The DNA for the CDR3 is TGCGCCAGCATGGTTGGGTCCCTAGCGGGGGAGACCCAGTACTTC. Combining the CDR3 with reference TRBV5-1 and TRBJ2-5 gives the whole variable domain KAGVTQTPRYLIKTRGQQVTLSCSPISGHRSVSWYQQTPGQGLQFLFEYFSETQRNKGNFPGRFSGRQFSNSRSEMNVSTLELGDSALYLCASMVGSLAGETQYFGPGTRLLVL.

V and J are TRBV11-3 and TRBJ2-1; 7 nucleotides line up with TRBD2. Germline values: CDR1 SGHNT, CDR2 YENEEA. This CDR3 is built from 12 residues. The ends lost 4 bases at V and 16 bases at J; junction bases unmatched: 10. The CDR3 here is CASSSRGGSSFF. DNA of the CDR3: TGTGCCAGCAGCTCACGGGGCGGGAGTAGCTTCTTC.

As regards this clonotype: A much larger clone lies a single base off, so this may be a read error. This chain links TRBV6-4 with TRBJ2-2; D ambiguous. V lost 3 bases and J lost 2, with 4 bases in between. CDR1 is MRHNA, CDR2 SNTAGT, per germline. This CDR3 has 13 amino acids. In nucleotides, the CDR3 is TGTGCCAGCAGTGAGACAAACACCGGGGAGCTGTTTTTT. It specifies CASSETNTGELFF.

V and J are TRBV16 and TRBJ2-5; tentatively, D is TRBD1 or TRBD2 (5 bases each). The V gene lost 4 bases and the J gene lost 2 bases, with 14 bases spanning the gap. Germline CDR1 KGHSY, CDR2 FQNENV. The CDR3 extends over 15 amino acids. The CDR3 here is CASSRTGLPQETQYF. DNA for the CDR3: TGTGCCAGCAGCCGGACGGGGCTACCACAAGAGACCCAGTACTTC.

This clonotype was detected many times. The rearrangement uses TRBV20-1 and TRBJ2-1; TRBD2 agrees at 9 bases. This CDR3 region has 13 residues. Germline V gene data show CDR1 as DFQATT and CDR2 as SNEGSKA (reference sequence). Losses at the gene ends were 6 bases for V and 7 bases for J; bases not matched to a gene: 7. The CDR3 loop reads CSATSGRMNEQFF. DNA of the CDR3: TGCAGTGCCACAAGCGGGAGGATGAATGAGCAGTTCTTC.

The chain carries TRBV6-6 and TRBJ1-1, with 7 bases that match TRBD1. The J segment lost 3 bases and the V segment lost 7 bases, leaving 11 bases of the junction unmatched. Germline CDR1 MNHNY, CDR2 SVGAGI (reference sequence). The CDR3 spans 15 residues. The CDR3 nucleotides read TGTGCCAGCAACGACAGGGACGAAGGCTACACTGAAGCTTTCTTT. Translating it yields CASNDRDEGYTEAFF.

This clonotype has a count of ten or more. The V call is TRBV5-1, the J call TRBJ2-1, with 13 bases fitting TRBD2. Trimming removed 3 bases from V and 0 bases from J; junction bases left unmatched: 9. The germline V gene encodes CDR1 SGHRS and CDR2 YFSETQ. CDR3 length: 19 amino acids. The CDR3 DNA sequence: TGCGCCAGCAGCTCCCCGGGACTAGCGGGAACTCGCTCCTACAATGAGCAGTTCTTC. Its protein is CASSSPGLAGTRSYNEQFF.

This rearrangement joins TRBV20-1 to TRBJ2-3; 7 nucleotides align to TRBD2. Germline assignment: CDR1 DFQATT and CDR2 SNEGSKA (reference sequence). The V segment lost 4 bases and the J segment 2 bases; nucleotides outside the gene matches: 6. CDR3 length equals 14 residues. CDR3 in DNA: TGCAGTGCTACCGAGCGGGAACCCACAGATACGCAGTATTTT. This codes for CSATEREPTDTQYF.

In its sample, this clonotype was seen a few times. The rearrangement links TRBV11-2 to TRBJ2-2, with TRBD1 matching 8 bases. This CDR3 spans 13 amino acids. Germline V gives CDR1 SGHAT, CDR2 FQNNGV. The junction had 4 bases not matched to a gene; V was cut back by 5 bases and J by 8 bases. CDR3 sequence: CASSLQGAGELFF. The CDR3 coding sequence is TGTGCCAGCAGCCTGCAGGGGGCGGGGGAGCTGTTTTTT.

This clonotype was seen ten or more times. The V call is TRBV12-3 or TRBV12-4, the J call TRBJ2-7, with unresolved D. The V gene lost 1 base and the J gene lost 7 bases, with 11 bases spanning the gap. The CDR3 runs 13 residues. CDR3 DNA sequence: TGTGCCAGCAGTTTAGGGTCCTCTAGAGAGCAGTACTTC. Translating gives CASSLGSSREQYF.